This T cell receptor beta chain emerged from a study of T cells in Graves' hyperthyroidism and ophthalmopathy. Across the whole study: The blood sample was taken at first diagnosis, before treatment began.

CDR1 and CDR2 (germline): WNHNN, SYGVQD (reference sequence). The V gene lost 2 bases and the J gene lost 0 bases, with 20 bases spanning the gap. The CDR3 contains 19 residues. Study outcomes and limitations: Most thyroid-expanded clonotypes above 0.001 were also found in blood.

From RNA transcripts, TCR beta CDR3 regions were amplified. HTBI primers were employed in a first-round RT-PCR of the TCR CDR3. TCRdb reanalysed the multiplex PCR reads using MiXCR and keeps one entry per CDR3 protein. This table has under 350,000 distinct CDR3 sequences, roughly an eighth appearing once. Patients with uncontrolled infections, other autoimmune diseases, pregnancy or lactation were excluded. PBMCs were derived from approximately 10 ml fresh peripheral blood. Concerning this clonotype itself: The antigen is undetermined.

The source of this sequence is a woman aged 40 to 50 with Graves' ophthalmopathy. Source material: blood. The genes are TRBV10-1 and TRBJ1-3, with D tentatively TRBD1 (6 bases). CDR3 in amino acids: CASSERQEVRFSSGNTIYF. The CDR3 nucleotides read TGCGCCAGCAGTGAGCGACAGGAGGTGCGTTTCAGCTCTGGAAACACCATATATTTT.